These 30 T cell receptor beta chains were sequenced from one sample in a study of T cells in Graves' hyperthyroidism and ophthalmopathy (dated by TCRdb to between 2018 and 2020). Libraries were built with multiplex PCR. Sequenced using an Illumina HiSeq 2000. The TCR beta CDR3 regions were amplified from the RNA transcripts. A first-round RT-PCR of the TCR CDR3 used the HTBI primer set with the Qiagen OneStep RT-PCR kit. In TCRdb, the public reads were trimmed at Q25 with fastp and aligned with MiXCR, with productive beta chains retained. For every CDR3 protein sequence, its rows merge into one entry that carries the most common genes and DNA. This sample has around 250,000 distinct CDR3 sequences in its table, and roughly 22% of those were observed once. The top ten clonotypes cover 35% of the sample. Sequenced material: blood. Every receptor here comes from a woman aged 40 to 50 with Graves' ophthalmopathy.

The J gene is TRBJ1-6, the V gene TRBV30, with 10 nucleotides matching TRBD1. Trimming removed 3 bases from V and 9 bases from J; junction bases left unmatched: 8. Germline V gives CDR1 GTSNPN, CDR2 SVGIG (reference sequence). The CDR3 covers 15 residues. The CDR3 DNA is TGTGCCTGGAGCCAGGGACAGGGGCAGAGTTCACCCCTCCACTTT. Protein: CAWSQGQGQSSPLHF. The complete variable domain, with remaining parts taken from reference TRBV30 and TRBJ1-6, reads SQTIHQWPATLVQPVGSPLSLECTVEGTSNPNLYWYRQAAGRGLQLLFYSVGIGQISSEVPQNLSASRPQDRQFILSSKKLLLSDSGFYLCAWSQGQGQSSPLHFGNGTRLTVT.

This clonotype was picked up a small number of times. A read error may explain this, as a much larger clone is one base away. The V gene is TRBV13, the J gene TRBJ1-1; 8 bases match TRBD1. The CDR3 spans 12 residues. Germline loops: CDR1 PRHDT, CDR2 FYEKMQ (reference sequence). V gave up 2 bases and J gave up 12 bases; unmatched junction bases: 5. The DNA of the CDR3 is TGTGCCAGCAGCTTATGGACAGGGTTAACTTTCTTT. It is translated as CASSLWTGLTFF. Using reference TRBV13 and TRBJ1-1 for the parts outside the CDR3, the full variable domain is AAGVIQSPRHLIKEKRETATLKCYPIPRHDTVYWYQQGPGQDPQFLISFYEKMQSDKGSIPDRFSAQQFSDYHSELNMSSLELGDSALYFCASSLWTGLTFFGQGTRLTVV.

The table lists this clonotype with many counts. This sequence joins TRBV27 and TRBJ2-2; the D is unclear. The CDR3 spans 15 residues. V dropped 3 bases and J dropped 2 bases, with 10 bases sitting between them. The germline V gene has CDR1 MNHEY and CDR2 SMNVEV (reference sequence). CDR3 amino acids: CASSLLLSNTGELFF. CDR3 nucleotide sequence: TGTGCCAGCAGTTTGCTACTCTCCAACACCGGGGAGCTGTTTTTT.

This clonotype has ten or more counts. This sequence joins TRBV11-2 and TRBJ2-5; 16 positions agree with TRBD2. Germline values: CDR1 SGHAT, CDR2 FQNNGV. The junction had 6 bases not matched to a gene; V was cut back by 0 bases and J by 5 bases. The CDR3 runs 18 residues. The CDR3 bases are TGTGCCAGCAGCTTAGACCCCGGGACTAGCGGGAGGGGGGAGACCCAGTACTTC. It yields the protein CASSLDPGTSGRGETQYF.

This clonotype was observed many times. At one end, the junction sequence differs from germline, possibly due to a read error. This chain joins TRBV7-7 and TRBJ2-7; 13 nucleotides align to TRBD2. The CDR3 is 15 residues long. Looked up from germline, CDR1 is SSHAT and CDR2 is FNYEAQ (reference sequence). CDR3: CASSSRTSGRAEQYF. The CDR3 bases are TGTGCTAGCAGCTCCCGGACTAGCGGGAGAGCCGAGCAGTACTTC.

J is TRBJ2-4 and V is TRBV24-1; no firm D call. CDR1 is KGHDR, CDR2 SFDVKD, per germline. The CDR3 is made up of 15 amino acids. V gave up 5 bases and J gave up 3 bases, with 13 bases separating them. Here the CDR3 DNA reads TGTGCCACCAGTGGGGAAAATCTAGGCAAAAACATTCAGTACTTC. This encodes CATSGENLGKNIQYF.

This clonotype was seen at least ten times. The CDR3 spells CASSSYPDSYEQYF. In DNA form, the CDR3 reads TGTGCCAGCAGCTCCTACCCGGACAGCTACGAGCAGTACTTC. The chain links TRBV7-2 to TRBJ2-7, with D possibly being TRBD1 (6 bases). CDR1 and CDR2 from the germline V gene are SGHTA and FQGNSA. The V gene lost 4 bases and the J gene lost 3 bases, with 13 bases spanning the gap. The CDR3 length is 14 residues. The full variable domain, its missing parts supplied by reference TRBV7-2 and TRBJ2-7, is GAGVSQSPSNKVTEKGKDVELRCDPISGHTALYWYRQSLGQGLEFLIYFQGNSAPDKSGLPSDRFSAERTGGSVSTLTIQRTQQEDSAVYLCASSSYPDSYEQYFGPGTRLTVT.

The CDR3 bases are TGTGCCACCGGGACAGCACAATTCACAGATACGCAGTATTTT. Translation: CATGTAQFTDTQYF. The J gene is TRBJ2-3, the V gene TRBV24-1; the match to TRBD1 covers 7 bases. Germline CDR1 KGHDR, CDR2 SFDVKD. This CDR3 has 14 amino acids. The trim removed 9 bases at V and 2 bases at J, leaving 7 bases unmatched.

The sample holds many counts of this clonotype. The V call is TRBV6-2 or TRBV6-3, the J call TRBJ1-2; possible D gene TRBD1, 5 bases. CDR1 is MNHEY, CDR2 SVGEGT, per germline. The CDR3 is 14 amino acids. The V gene lost 2 bases and the J gene lost 5 bases, with 12 bases spanning the gap. For the CDR3, the DNA is TGTGCCAGCAGTTACACCGTGACAGTTTATGGCTACACCTTC. Protein product: CASSYTVTVYGYTF.

This clonotype was counted at least ten times. The chain carries TRBV27 and TRBJ2-5; 8 nucleotides line up with TRBD1. This CDR3 spans 15 amino acids. In germline, CDR1 is MNHEY, CDR2 SMNVEV (reference sequence). J was trimmed by 4 bases and V by 4 bases; bases with no gene match: 8. The CDR3 sequence: CASSSAGTGRETQYF. CDR3 bases: TGTGCCAGCAGTTCGGCCGGGACAGGTAGAGAGACCCAGTACTTC.

This clonotype was picked up many times. The chain combines TRBV12-3 or TRBV12-4 with TRBJ2-7; D is possibly TRBD1 (6 bases). V was pared by 3 bases and J by 4 bases, with 13 bases between. This CDR3 has 14 residues. The CDR3 protein is CASSLAADSYEQYF. CDR3 coding DNA: TGTGCCAGCAGTTTGGCCGCGGACAGTTACGAGCAGTACTTC.

With respect to this clonotype: A read error may explain this, as a much larger clone is one base away. No conserved phenylalanine or tryptophan is present at the end of the CDR3, so a read error is the likely explanation. The V gene is TRBV18, the J gene TRBJ2-7; D is unclear. Trimming shortened V by 5 bases and J by 5 bases, and 10 bases separated the two germline ends. The V gene's germline CDR1 is KGHSH and CDR2 LQKENI. There are 12 residues in the CDR3. CDR3 amino acids: CASSVLGHEQYL. CDR3 nucleotide sequence: TGTGCCAGCTCAGTTCTAGGGCACGAGCAGTACTTA.

This chain links TRBV28 with TRBJ1-5, with D unclear. The CDR3 loop spans 12 amino acids. V lost 8 bases and J 6 bases, leaving 11 bases between the germline ends. Germline loops: CDR1 MDHEN, CDR2 SYDVKM. CDR3 in amino acids: CASGNWAQPQHF. CDR3 bases: TGTGCCAGCGGAAACTGGGCTCAGCCCCAGCATTTT.

The rearrangement joins TRBV27 to TRBJ2-7; D unresolved. V dropped 4 bases and J dropped 4 bases, with 11 bases sitting between them. Germline CDR1 and CDR2: MNHEY and SMNVEV (reference sequence). This CDR3 spans 13 amino acids. The CDR3 region is CASSSLDRYEQYF. The CDR3 DNA is TGTGCCAGCAGTTCCCTCGACCGATACGAGCAGTACTTC.

This clonotype was seen ten or more times. The V and J genes are TRBV27 and TRBJ2-4; D possibly corresponds to TRBD2 (5 bases). Germline V gene data show CDR1 as MNHEY and CDR2 as SMNVEV (reference sequence). Trimming took off 0 bases at V and 7 bases at J, with 7 bases between the two ends. The CDR3 spans 13 residues. CDR3 in DNA: TGTGCCAGCAGTTTATCTCGCGGGAACATTCAGTACTTC. It codes for CASSLSRGNIQYF.

There are a few counts of this clonotype. The V gene is TRBV5-1, the J gene TRBJ1-6, with D tentatively TRBD1 (5 bases). CDR3 size: 14 residues. Trimming took 1 base from V and 11 from J, leaving 13 bases between them. Germline V gives CDR1 SGHRS, CDR2 YFSETQ. The CDR3 coding sequence is TGCGCCAGCAGCTTGAGGGGCGATGGAACACCCCTCCACTTT. The encoded protein is CASSLRGDGTPLHF.

V is TRBV12-3 or TRBV12-4 and J is TRBJ1-3; 7 bases line up with TRBD1. Trimming removed 6 bases from V and 1 base from J; junction bases left unmatched: 3. This CDR3 comprises 14 residues. The CDR3 sequence is CASRQTGSGNTIYF. The CDR3 region has the DNA TGTGCCAGCAGACAGACAGGGTCTGGAAACACCATATATTTT.

This clonotype was seen ten or more times. The chain links TRBV12-3 or TRBV12-4 to TRBJ1-5, with a tentative D call TRBD1 (6 bases). The germline V and J ends were trimmed by 1 base and 0 bases, with 13 bases remaining between them. The CDR3 spans 17 residues. CDR3 amino acids: CASSLVTGTPSNQPQHF. As DNA, the CDR3 is TGTGCCAGCAGTTTAGTTACCGGGACACCTAGCAATCAGCCCCAGCATTTT.

This sequence joins TRBV20-1 and TRBJ2-5; D might be TRBD2 (7 bases). Trimming left V 0 bases short and J 5 bases short, with 16 bases between. Germline CDR1 reads DFQATT; CDR2 reads SNEGSKA (reference sequence). The CDR3 extends over 15 amino acids. The chain's CDR3 is CSARDGGGAGETQYF. The CDR3 DNA sequence: TGCAGTGCTAGAGATGGGGGGGGGGCCGGGGAGACCCAGTACTTC.

V is TRBV24-1 and J is TRBJ2-2; 7 nucleotides align to TRBD1. V lost 6 bases, J lost 0 bases, and 9 bases stayed unmatched. The germline V gene has CDR1 KGHDR and CDR2 SFDVKD. The CDR3 is 17 residues long. CDR3 in DNA: TGTGCCACCAGTACATGGGGACAGCTCTCGAACACCGGGGAGCTGTTTTTT. As protein: CATSTWGQLSNTGELFF.

This clonotype occurred many times. This chain links TRBV9 with TRBJ2-7; 13 nucleotides match TRBD2. CDR3 size: 15 residues. V shed 3 bases and J 4 bases; nucleotides not matched to a gene: 4. The germline V gene encodes CDR1 SGDLS and CDR2 YYNGEE. The CDR3 DNA reads TGTGCCAGCAGCGCCGGACTAGCGGGAGTGTACGAGCAGTACTTC. Its protein is CASSAGLAGVYEQYF.

There are many counts of this clonotype. V usage is TRBV5-1 and J usage is TRBJ1-2; D is unresolved. CDR3 size: 14 residues. Looked up from germline, CDR1 is SGHRS and CDR2 is YFSETQ. V lost 7 bases, J lost 4 bases, and 17 bases lay in between. CDR3 DNA sequence: TGCGCCAGCTCCCCCGGGCAGGCGGTCTATGGCTACACCTTC. It is translated as CASSPGQAVYGYTF.

This clonotype was detected ten times or more. This rearrangement joins TRBV28 to TRBJ1-3; 9 nucleotides align to TRBD1. Germline lookup yields CDR1 MDHEN and CDR2 SYDVKM. V lost 2 bases, J lost 0 bases, and 5 bases stayed unmatched. This CDR3 contains 17 residues. CDR3 region: CASSLRQGVFSGNTIYF. The CDR3 DNA reads TGTGCCAGCAGTTTAAGACAGGGGGTCTTCTCTGGAAACACCATATATTTT. The full variable domain, in which reference TRBV28 and TRBJ1-3 provide the parts outside the CDR3, is DVKVTQSSRYLVKRTGEKVFLECVQDMDHENMFWYRQDPGLGLRLIYFSYDVKMKEKGDIPEGYSVSREKKERFSLILESASTNQTSMYLCASSLRQGVFSGNTIYFGEGSWLTVV.

This clonotype was counted many times. The chain combines TRBV2 with TRBJ1-5; 7 bases fit TRBD1. The CDR3 sequence is 16 residues long. From germline, CDR1 is SNHLY and CDR2 FYNNEI. V lost 5 bases, J lost 2 bases, and 9 bases stayed unmatched. The CDR3 loop is CASSPRQGGGNQPQHF. The CDR3 coding sequence is TGTGCCAGCAGTCCTAGACAGGGCGGCGGCAATCAGCCCCAGCATTTT.

This clonotype was observed at least ten times. V and J are TRBV20-1 and TRBJ2-7; D might be TRBD1 or TRBD2, each matching 5 bases. The length of the CDR3 is 15 residues. Germline CDR1 and CDR2: DFQATT and SNEGSKA (reference sequence). V was cut by 4 bases and J by 7 bases, with 23 bases left in between. The CDR3 region is CSANMGLGDRGEQYF. For the CDR3, the DNA is TGCAGTGCTAACATGGGGCTAGGGGACCGAGGGGAGCAGTACTTC.

This clonotype was counted ten times or more. The chain is built from TRBV7-8 and TRBJ2-7, with 7 bases aligning to TRBD2. Germline lookup yields CDR1 SGHVS and CDR2 FQNEAQ. V lost 5 bases to trimming and J lost 5 bases; unmatched junction nucleotides: 9. The CDR3 extends over 14 amino acids. The CDR3: CASSPGLVGDEQYF. The DNA for the CDR3 is TGTGCCAGCAGCCCAGGACTAGTGGGGGACGAGCAGTACTTC. Filled out from reference TRBV7-8 and TRBJ2-7, the complete variable domain reads GAGVSQSPRYKVAKRGQDVALRCDPISGHVSLFWYQQALGQGPEFLTYFQNEAQLDKSGLPSDRFFAERPEGSVSTLKIQRTQQEDSAVYLCASSPGLVGDEQYFGPGTRLTVT.

In this sample, this clonotype turned up many times. The gene calls are TRBV2 and TRBJ2-7; tentative D call: TRBD2 (5 bases). Trimming shortened V by 6 bases and J by 7 bases, and 10 bases separated the two germline ends. This CDR3 has 11 amino acids. Germline values: CDR1 SNHLY, CDR2 FYNNEI. The CDR3 here is CASRDLGEQYF. For the CDR3, the DNA is TGTGCCAGCAGGGACTTGGGAGAGCAGTACTTC.

Many counts were recorded for this clonotype. J is TRBJ2-2 and V is TRBV28; 10 bases map to TRBD2. The CDR3 is 17 residues long. V lost 6 bases to trimming and J lost 5 bases; unmatched junction nucleotides: 12. Germline CDR1 is MDHEN and CDR2 is SYDVKM. Here the CDR3 DNA reads TGTGCCAGCAGCCCCGGGGGGCTAGCGGGAGAAACCGGGGAGCTGTTTTTT. Protein product: CASSPGGLAGETGELFF.

J is TRBJ1-1 and V is TRBV12-5; D uncertain. V was shortened by 2 bases and J by 3 bases, with 7 bases between the two germline ends. CDR1 and CDR2 from the germline V gene are LGHNT and FRNRAP. The CDR3 length is 13 residues. This CDR3 reads CASGLWGYTEAFF. CDR3 DNA sequence: TGTGCTAGTGGTTTGTGGGGTTACACTGAAGCTTTCTTT.

This clonotype was recorded a few times. This sequence joins TRBV2 and TRBJ1-1; 7 bases line up with TRBD1. Trimming took 7 bases from V and 1 from J; bases not matched to a gene: 6. The CDR3 is 14 residues long. Germline V gene data show CDR1 as SNHLY and CDR2 as FYNNEI. Here the CDR3 reads CASNPQGRNTEAFF. The DNA of the CDR3 is TGTGCCAGCAACCCACAGGGGAGGAACACTGAAGCTTTCTTT.